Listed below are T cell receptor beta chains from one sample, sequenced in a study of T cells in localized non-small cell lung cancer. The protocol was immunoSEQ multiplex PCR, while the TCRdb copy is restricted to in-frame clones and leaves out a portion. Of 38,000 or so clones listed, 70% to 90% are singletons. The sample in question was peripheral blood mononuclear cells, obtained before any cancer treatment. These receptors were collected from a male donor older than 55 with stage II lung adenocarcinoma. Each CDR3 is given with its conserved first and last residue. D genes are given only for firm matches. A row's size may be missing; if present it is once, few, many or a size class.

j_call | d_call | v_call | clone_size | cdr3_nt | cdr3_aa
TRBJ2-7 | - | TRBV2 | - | TGTGCCAGCAGTCCGGGGAAGGGGTGGTACTTC | CASSPGKGWYF
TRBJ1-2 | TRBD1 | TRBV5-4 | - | TGTGCCAGCAGCTTGCGGACAGGGTCCTATGGCTACACCTTC | CASSLRTGSYGYTF
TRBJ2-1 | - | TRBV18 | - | TGTGCCAGCTCGCTCTTGGGATTCCAATACAATGAGCAGTTCTTC | CASSLLGFQYNEQFF
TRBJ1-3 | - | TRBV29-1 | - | TGCAGCGTAGCCGGCGGCTCTGGAAACACCATATATTTT | CSVAGGSGNTIYF
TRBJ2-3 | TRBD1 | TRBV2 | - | TGTGCCAGCAGTACCGGGACAGTAGGCACAGATACGCAGTATTTT | CASSTGTVGTDTQYF
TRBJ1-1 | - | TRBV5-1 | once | TGCGCCAGCAGCTTGGGACAGGTTCAGAACACTGAAGCTTTCTTT | CASSLGQVQNTEAFF
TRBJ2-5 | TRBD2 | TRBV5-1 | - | TGCGCCAGCAGCTTGGGCGGCGGGAGGGAGACCCAGTACTTC | CASSLGGGRETQYF
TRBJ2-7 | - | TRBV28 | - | TGTGCCAGCAGCACTGGGGGGGGGCTCTCCTACGAGCAGTACTTC | CASSTGGGLSYEQYF
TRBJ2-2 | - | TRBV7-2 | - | TGTGCCAGCAGCTTCAGGGAAGGGGAGCTGTTTTTT | CASSFREGELFF
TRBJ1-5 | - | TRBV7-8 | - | TGTGCCAGCAGCTTAGGTACGGGGGGAGGTCAGCCCCAGCATTTT | CASSLGTGGGQPQHF
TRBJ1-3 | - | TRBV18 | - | TGTGCCAGCCGGCAGGACACCATATATTTT | CASRQDTIYF
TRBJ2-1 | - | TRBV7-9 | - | TGTGCCAGCAGCTCAACGCTCGGACTCGTTGATGAGCAGTTCTTC | CASSSTLGLVDEQFF
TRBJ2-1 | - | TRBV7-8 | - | TGTGCCAGCAGCTTAAGAGGGGATGAGCAGTTCTTC | CASSLRGDEQFF
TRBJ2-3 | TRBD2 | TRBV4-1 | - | TGCGCCAGCAGCAAACGGACTAGCGACACCCCAGATACGCAGTATTTT | CASSKRTSDTPDTQYF
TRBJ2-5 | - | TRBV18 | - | TGTGCCAGCTCACCACGGGAGACCCAGTACTTC | CASSPRETQYF
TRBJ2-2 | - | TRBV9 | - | TGTGCCAGCAGCTCGGGCCTCAACACCGGGGAGCTGTTTTTT | CASSSGLNTGELFF
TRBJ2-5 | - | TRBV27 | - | TGTGCCAGCAGTAGAGGACGGTTTGCCGAGACCCAGTACTTC | CASSRGRFAETQYF
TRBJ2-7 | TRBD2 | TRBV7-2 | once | TGTGCCAGCAGCTTAGGGGGGGCAGCGGGAGGGGCCCCCTACGAGCAGTACTTC | CASSLGGAAGGAPYEQYF
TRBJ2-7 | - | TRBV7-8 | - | TGTGCCAGCAGCTTATTTTTTAGCGGCCCCTACGAGCAGTACTTC | CASSLFFSGPYEQYF
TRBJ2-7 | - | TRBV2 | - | TGTGCCAGCAGTGATCAGGGGTTGTGGGAGCAGTACTTC | CASSDQGLWEQYF
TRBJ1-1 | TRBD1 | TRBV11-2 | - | TGTGCCAGCAGCTCCTGGACAGGAACAGCGAACACTGAAGCTTTCTTT | CASSSWTGTANTEAFF
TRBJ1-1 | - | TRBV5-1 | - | TGCGCCAGCAGCTTGCGTGAGAGATCTGAAGCTTTCTTT | CASSLRERSEAFF
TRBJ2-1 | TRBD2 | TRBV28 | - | TGTGCCAGCAGTTTGTGGCGGGAGAGGAATGAGCAGTTCTTC | CASSLWRERNEQFF
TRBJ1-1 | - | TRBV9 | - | TGTGCCAGCAGCCCGGTTGGGACGAGGAACACTGAAGCTTTCTTT | CASSPVGTRNTEAFF
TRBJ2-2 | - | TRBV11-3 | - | TGTGCCAGCAGCGAGCGCAGGGGAGGCACCGGGGAGCTGTTTTTT | CASSERRGGTGELFF
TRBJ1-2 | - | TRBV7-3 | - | TGTGCCAGCAGCTTAGGTGACGGAAACATCTATGGCTACACCTTC | CASSLGDGNIYGYTF
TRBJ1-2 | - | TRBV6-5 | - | TGTGCCAGCAGCGAGGATGGCTACACCTTC | CASSEDGYTF
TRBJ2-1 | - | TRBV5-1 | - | TGCGCCAGCAGCTTGGATGCGGACCTCTACAATGAGCAGTTCTTC | CASSLDADLYNEQFF
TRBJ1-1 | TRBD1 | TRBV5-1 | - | TGCGCCAGCAGCTTGACAGGGGGCCGGACTGAAGCTTTCTTT | CASSLTGGRTEAFF
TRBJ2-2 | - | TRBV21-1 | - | TGTGCCAGCTCGGGAGCCACCGGGGAGCTGTTTTTT | CASSGATGELFF
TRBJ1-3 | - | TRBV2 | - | TGTGCCGGCCGATGGCAGGGGAGTAGAAACACCATATATTTT | CAGRWQGSRNTIYF
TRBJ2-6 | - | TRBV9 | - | TGTGCCAGCAGCGTCGGCGGAAACTCTGGGGCCAACGTCCTGACTTTC | CASSVGGNSGANVLTF
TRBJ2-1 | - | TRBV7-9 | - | TGTGCCAGCAGCTCCGAGAGGGATGAGCAGTTCTTC | CASSSERDEQFF
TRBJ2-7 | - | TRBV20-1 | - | TGCAGTGCTAGTGTCAGGCGGGAGCAGTACTTC | CSASVRREQYF
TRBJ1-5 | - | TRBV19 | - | TGTGCCAGTAGTGAGACACCCAAGCGGGCCCAGCATTTT | CASSETPKRAQHF
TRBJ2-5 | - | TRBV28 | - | TGTGCCAGCAGGTCTCAAGAGACCCAGTACTTC | CASRSQETQYF
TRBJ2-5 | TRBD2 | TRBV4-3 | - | TGCGCCAGCAGCCAGGCCCTAGCGGGAGGAGAGACCCAGTACTTC | CASSQALAGGETQYF
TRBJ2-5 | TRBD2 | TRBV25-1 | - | TGTGCCAGTTCGCGGGGGGCGAGAGAGACCCAGTACTTC | CASSRGARETQYF
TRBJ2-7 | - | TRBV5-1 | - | TGCGCCAGCAGCTTGGGGCTATACGAGCAGTACTTC | CASSLGLYEQYF
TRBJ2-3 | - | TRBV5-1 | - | TGCGCCAGCCGGAGGGGACCCACAGATACGCAGTATTTT | CASRRGPTDTQYF
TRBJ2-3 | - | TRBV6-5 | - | TGTGCCAGCAGTTACTCCACGGCAGGAGCAGATACGCAGTATTTT | CASSYSTAGADTQYF
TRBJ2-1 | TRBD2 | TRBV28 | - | TGTGCCAGCAGTTCCCTGACTAGCGGGACTAATGAGCAGTTCTTC | CASSSLTSGTNEQFF
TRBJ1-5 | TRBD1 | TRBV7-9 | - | TGTGCCAGCAGCCAATCCACCGGGACAGGTAAACAGCCCCAGCATTTT | CASSQSTGTGKQPQHF
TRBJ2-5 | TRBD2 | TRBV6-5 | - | TGTGCCAGCAGTTCCGGGACTAGCGTTGGGAAGACCCAGTACTTC | CASSSGTSVGKTQYF
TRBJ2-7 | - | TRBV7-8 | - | TGTGCCAGCAGCTTAGCGCACGTCGGCACCTACGAGCAGTACTTC | CASSLAHVGTYEQYF
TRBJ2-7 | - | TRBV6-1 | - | TGTGCCAGCAAACTACACCGGACAGCCCTATACGAGCAGTACTTC | CASKLHRTALYEQYF
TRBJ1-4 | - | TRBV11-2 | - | TGTGCCAGCAGTACATCGGGGGCTAATGAAAAACTGTTTTTT | CASSTSGANEKLFF
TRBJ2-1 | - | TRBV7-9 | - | TGTGCCAGCAGCTTAGTCGGGAGTGTAATCGGCGAGCAGTTCTTC | CASSLVGSVIGEQFF
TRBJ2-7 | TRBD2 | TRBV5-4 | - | TGTGCCAGCAGACCCACTAGCGGGAGTGACTACGAGCAGTACTTC | CASRPTSGSDYEQYF
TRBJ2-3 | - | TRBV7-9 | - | TGTGCCAGCAGCGGCCACCCGGGGGAGGACACAGATACGCAGTATTTT | CASSGHPGEDTDTQYF
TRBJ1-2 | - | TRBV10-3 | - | TGTGCCATCAGTGGAACCGGACAGCCTAACTATGGCTACACCTTC | CAISGTGQPNYGYTF
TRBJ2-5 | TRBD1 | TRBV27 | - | TGTGCCAGCAGTTTATCCTGGGCAGGGGGCGGAGAGACCCAGTACTTC | CASSLSWAGGGETQYF